Presented here are 18 T cell receptor beta chains from one specimen sequenced in a study of technical replicates of blood from several donors. Clones were sequenced by immunoSEQ multiplex PCR, and TCRdb holds only the in-frame ones, with some missing. This table has 75,000 to 95,000 clones, approximately 95% appearing once. The sequenced sample was T cells isolated from PBMCs. These receptors all come from a human donor in good health.

The chain employs TRBV7-6 and TRBJ1-5, with D possibly TRBD1 on 5 matching bases. The CDR3 has 14 amino acids. V lost 1 base and J lost 5, with 9 bases in between. Germline CDR1 reads SGHVS; CDR2 reads FNYEAQ. In nucleotides, the CDR3 is TGTGCCAGCAGCTTAGGGGGCCGGTATCAGCCCCAGCATTTT. It yields the protein CASSLGGRYQPQHF.

The chain links TRBV5-4 to TRBJ2-7; D remains unclear. Trimming stripped 1 base from V and 3 bases from J, with 2 bases between. The CDR3 covers 11 residues. Germline-derived CDR1 and CDR2 are SGHNT and YYREEE (reference sequence). CDR3 bases: TGTGCCAGCAGCTTGCACTACGAGCAGTACTTC. Its protein is CASSLHYEQYF.

In this sample, this clone turned up once. CDR3 sequence reads: CASSLRSERYEQYF. The CDR3 DNA follows: TGTGCCAGCAGTTTACGCTCCGAGCGGTACGAGCAGTACTTC. The chain combines TRBV27 with TRBJ2-7; TRBD2 might be the D (5 bases). Germline CDR1 reads MNHEY; CDR2 reads SMNVEV (reference sequence). V gave up 2 bases and J gave up 4 bases, with 12 bases separating them. The CDR3 contains 14 residues.

V is TRBV28 and J is TRBJ1-3; 7 bases fit TRBD1. The CDR3 covers 16 residues. The junction had 11 bases not matched to a gene; V was cut back by 7 bases and J by 2 bases. The germline CDR1 and CDR2 sequences are MDHEN and SYDVKM. CDR3 protein: CASNYKTGTTGNTIYF. The CDR3 DNA reads TGTGCCAGCAATTACAAGACAGGGACCACTGGAAACACCATATATTTT.

This chain joins TRBV6-6 and TRBJ2-7, with D possibly matching TRBD2 (5 bases). Trimming removed 9 bases from V and 3 bases from J, with 18 bases in between. In germline, CDR1 is MNHNY, CDR2 SVGAGI (reference sequence). CDR3 length equals 14 residues. The chain's CDR3 is CASLLAPGDYEQYF. For the CDR3, the DNA is TGTGCCAGTCTCCTAGCCCCCGGGGACTACGAGCAGTACTTC.

The chain employs TRBV10-3 and TRBJ2-7; D possibly corresponds to TRBD2 (5 bases). The V end was cut by 0 bases, the J end by 0 bases, with 6 bases between. Germline V CDR1 and CDR2: ENHRY, SYGVKD. CDR3 size: 14 residues. CDR3 coding DNA: TGTGCCATCAGTGAGTCGAGGGCCTCCTACGAGCAGTACTTC. Translating gives CAISESRASYEQYF.

The count of this clone is one. The chain is built from TRBV11-2 and TRBJ2-7; tentatively, D is TRBD1 (6 bases). From germline, CDR1 is SGHAT and CDR2 FQNNGV. This CDR3 is 14 amino acids long. Trimming took 0 bases from V and 3 from J, leaving 9 bases between them. The chain's CDR3 is CASSLEGQIYEQYF. CDR3 DNA: TGTGCCAGCAGCTTAGAAGGACAGATCTACGAGCAGTACTTC.

This sequence joins TRBV7-2 and TRBJ2-1; 10 bases match TRBD2. The CDR3 spans 14 residues. Looked up from germline, CDR1 is SGHTA and CDR2 is FQGNSA. J lost 4 bases, V lost 7 bases, and 4 bases had no gene match. CDR3 in DNA: TGTGCCAGCACCACACTAGCGGGGTACAATGAGCAGTTCTTC. Translation: CASTTLAGYNEQFF.

J is TRBJ2-1 and V is TRBV29-1, with a weak D call TRBD1 (6 bases). This CDR3 has 14 amino acids. Germline loops: CDR1 SQVTM, CDR2 ANQGSEA. V gave up 4 bases and J gave up 6 bases, with 16 bases separating them. CDR3 nucleotide sequence: TGCAGCGTTGTATTCAGGGGAGATCTCAATGAGCAGTTCTTC. It is translated as CSVVFRGDLNEQFF.

The chain recombines TRBV2 with TRBJ2-7; TRBD1 agrees at 8 bases. CDR3 size: 14 residues. J gave up 3 bases and V 5 bases, and 6 bases lay outside the gene matches. CDR1 and CDR2 from the germline V gene are SNHLY and FYNNEI. The CDR3 reads CASSRTGNIYEQYF. The CDR3 DNA follows: TGTGCCAGCAGTCGGACAGGGAATATCTACGAGCAGTACTTC.

The J gene is TRBJ2-7, the V gene TRBV6-5; 8 bases match TRBD1. Germline CDR1 reads MNHEY; CDR2 reads SVGAGI. V lost 5 bases and J lost 3; bases outside the gene matches: 3. CDR3 length equals 13 residues. As DNA, the CDR3 is TGTGCCAGCAGTACAGACAGGGGCTACGAGCAGTACTTC. Protein product: CASSTDRGYEQYF.

The count of this clone is one. The rearrangement links TRBV9 to TRBJ2-7; 13 positions agree with TRBD2. This CDR3 contains 14 residues. Looked up from germline, CDR1 is SGDLS and CDR2 is YYNGEE. The junction had 1 base not matched to a gene; V was cut back by 3 bases and J by 4 bases. The CDR3 sequence: CASSEGLAGYEQYF. The CDR3 DNA follows: TGTGCCAGCAGCGAGGGACTAGCGGGATACGAGCAGTACTTC.

V and J are TRBV28 and TRBJ2-1, with TRBD2 matching 11 bases. V shed 2 bases, J shed 4 bases, and the junction held 4 bases outside the gene matches. CDR3 length: 16 amino acids. In germline, CDR1 is MDHEN, CDR2 SYDVKM. The CDR3 sequence is CASSLGTSGGYNEQFF. The CDR3 region has the DNA TGTGCCAGCAGTTTAGGGACTAGCGGAGGTTACAATGAGCAGTTCTTC.

This clone appeared once. The gene calls are TRBV7-2 and TRBJ2-1; 11 positions agree with TRBD2. Trimming at V came to 7 bases and at J to 12 bases, leaving 11 bases not matched to a gene. The CDR3 consists of 14 residues. Per germline, CDR1 SGHTA and CDR2 FQGNSA. The CDR3 loop reads CASTQRASGRLQFF. The CDR3 DNA sequence: TGTGCCAGCACCCAGCGGGCTAGCGGGAGGTTGCAGTTCTTC.

The gene calls are TRBV7-6 and TRBJ2-7; the match to TRBD1 covers 7 bases. The length of the CDR3 is 13 residues. Germline V gives CDR1 SGHVS, CDR2 FNYEAQ. J was trimmed by 7 bases and V by 1 base; bases with no gene match: 4. The CDR3 DNA sequence: TGTGCCAGCAGCTTAGGGACAGGCCGGGAGCAGTACTTC. Protein: CASSLGTGREQYF.

V and J are TRBV9 and TRBJ1-6; TRBD1 aligns across 9 bases. Germline V CDR1 and CDR2: SGDLS, YYNGEE. V lost 4 bases, J lost 10 bases, and 9 bases stayed unmatched. CDR3 length: 15 residues. The DNA for the CDR3 is TGTGCCAGCAGCTCCTCGGGACAGGGTGACTCACCCCTCCACTTT. It yields the protein CASSSSGQGDSPLHF.

A single count supports this clone. The rearrangement joins TRBV7-8 to TRBJ1-5; D not resolved. This CDR3 spans 14 amino acids. The V gene's germline CDR1 is SGHVS and CDR2 FQNEAQ. Trimming took off 2 bases at V and 6 bases at J, with 11 bases between the two ends. CDR3 loop: CASSLYRLSQPQHF. The CDR3 DNA is TGTGCCAGCAGCTTATATAGATTATCTCAGCCCCAGCATTTT.

The CDR3 bases are TGTGCCAGCAGACCCCCAGGGATCAATCAGCCCCAGCATTTT. Translated, it gives CASRPPGINQPQHF. V and J are TRBV6-5 and TRBJ1-5; D is perhaps TRBD1 (5 bases). Germline CDR1 is MNHEY and CDR2 is SVGAGI. Between the trimmed V and J ends, which lost 6 bases and 3 bases, there was a span of 12 bases. The CDR3 length is 14 residues.